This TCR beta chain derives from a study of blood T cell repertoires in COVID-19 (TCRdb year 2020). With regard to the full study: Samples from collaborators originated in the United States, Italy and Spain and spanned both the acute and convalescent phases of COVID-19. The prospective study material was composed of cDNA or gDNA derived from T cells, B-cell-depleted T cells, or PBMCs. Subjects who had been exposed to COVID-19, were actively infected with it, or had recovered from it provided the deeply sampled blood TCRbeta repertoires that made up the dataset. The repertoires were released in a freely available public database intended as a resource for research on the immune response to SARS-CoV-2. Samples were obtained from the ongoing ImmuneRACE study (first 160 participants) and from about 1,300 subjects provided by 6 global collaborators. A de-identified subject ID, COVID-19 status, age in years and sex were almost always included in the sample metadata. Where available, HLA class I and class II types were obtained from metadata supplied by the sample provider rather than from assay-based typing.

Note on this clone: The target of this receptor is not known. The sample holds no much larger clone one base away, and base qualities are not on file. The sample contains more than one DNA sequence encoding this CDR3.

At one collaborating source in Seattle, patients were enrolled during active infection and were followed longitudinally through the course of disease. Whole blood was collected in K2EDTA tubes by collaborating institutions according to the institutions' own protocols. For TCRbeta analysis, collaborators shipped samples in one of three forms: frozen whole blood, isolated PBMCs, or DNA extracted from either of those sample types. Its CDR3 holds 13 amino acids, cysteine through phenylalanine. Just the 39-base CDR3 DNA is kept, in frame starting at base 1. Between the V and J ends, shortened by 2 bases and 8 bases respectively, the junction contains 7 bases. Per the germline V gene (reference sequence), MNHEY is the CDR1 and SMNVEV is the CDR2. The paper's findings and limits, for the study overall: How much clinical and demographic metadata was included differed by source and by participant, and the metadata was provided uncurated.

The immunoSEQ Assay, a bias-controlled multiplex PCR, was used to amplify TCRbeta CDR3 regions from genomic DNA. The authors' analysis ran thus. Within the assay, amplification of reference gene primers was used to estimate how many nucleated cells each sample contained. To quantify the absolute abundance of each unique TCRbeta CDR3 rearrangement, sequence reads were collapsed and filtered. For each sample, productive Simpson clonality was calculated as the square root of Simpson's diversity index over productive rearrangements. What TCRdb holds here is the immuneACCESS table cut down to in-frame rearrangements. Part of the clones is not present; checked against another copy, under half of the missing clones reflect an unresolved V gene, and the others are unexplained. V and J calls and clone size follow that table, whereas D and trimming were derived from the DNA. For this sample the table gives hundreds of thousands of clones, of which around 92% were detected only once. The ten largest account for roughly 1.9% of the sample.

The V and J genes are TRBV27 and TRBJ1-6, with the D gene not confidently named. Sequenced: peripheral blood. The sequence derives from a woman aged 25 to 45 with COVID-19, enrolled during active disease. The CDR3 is CASSLEGDSPLHF. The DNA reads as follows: TGTGCCAGCAGTTTAGAGGGTGATTCACCCCTCCACTTT.